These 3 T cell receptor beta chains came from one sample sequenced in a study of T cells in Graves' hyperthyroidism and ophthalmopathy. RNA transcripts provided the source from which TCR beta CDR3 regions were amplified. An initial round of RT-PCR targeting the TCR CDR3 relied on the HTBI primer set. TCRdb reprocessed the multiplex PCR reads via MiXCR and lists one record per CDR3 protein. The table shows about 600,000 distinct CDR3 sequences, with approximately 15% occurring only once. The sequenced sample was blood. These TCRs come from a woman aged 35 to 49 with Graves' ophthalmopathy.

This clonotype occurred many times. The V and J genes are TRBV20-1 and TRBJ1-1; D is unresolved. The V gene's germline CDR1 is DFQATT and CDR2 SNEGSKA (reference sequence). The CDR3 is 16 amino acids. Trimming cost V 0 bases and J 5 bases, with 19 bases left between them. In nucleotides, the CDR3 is TGCAGTGCTAGAGATCCAAACCTTCGGTGGGGAACTGAAGCTTTCTTT. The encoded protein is CSARDPNLRWGTEAFF.

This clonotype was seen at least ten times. CDR3: CASSFLGHEQFF. The CDR3 DNA reads TGCGCCAGCAGCTTTCTGGGCCATGAGCAGTTCTTC. The chain employs TRBV5-1 and TRBJ2-1; no firm D call. The CDR3 has 12 amino acids. Germline V CDR1 and CDR2: SGHRS, YFSETQ. V dropped 2 bases and J dropped 8 bases, with 8 bases sitting between them.

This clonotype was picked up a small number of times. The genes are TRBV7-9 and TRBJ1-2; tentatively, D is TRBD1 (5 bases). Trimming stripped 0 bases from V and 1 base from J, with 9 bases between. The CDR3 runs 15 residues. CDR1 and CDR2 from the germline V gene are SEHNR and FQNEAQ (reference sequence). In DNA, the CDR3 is TGTGCCAGCAGCTTAGCAGGGACCATTAACTATGGCTACACCTTC. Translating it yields CASSLAGTINYGYTF.